A single sample is the source of the 15 T cell receptor beta chains below, sequenced in a study of immune characterization of retroperitoneal liposarcoma. MiXCR, applied by TCRdb to the PCR reads, yields one record per CDR3 protein. The table has some 11,000 distinct CDR3 sequences, about a quarter seen once. Specimen: tumor tissue. These receptors were obtained from a male donor with retroperitoneal liposarcoma.

This clonotype has more than one count but fewer than ten. The chain combines TRBV12-3 or TRBV12-4 with TRBJ2-1; perhaps TRBD2 as D (5 bases). Matching the DNA end better, TRBJ2-7 makes the J call doubtful. This CDR3 contains 16 residues. For the CDR3, the DNA is TGTGCCAGCAGTTTAAATGCGGCGGGCCGCTACAATGAGCAGTACTTC. Translated, it gives CASSLNAAGRYNEQYF.

The chain links TRBV6-1 to TRBJ1-2; D gene unclear. The CDR3 consists of 15 residues. Trimming took 6 bases from V and 2 from J, leaving 16 bases between them. Germline-derived CDR1 and CDR2 are MNHNS and SASEGT. This chain's CDR3 is CASSPREGRNYGYTF. The CDR3 nucleotides are TGTGCCAGCAGCCCACGAGAGGGAAGGAACTATGGCTACACCTTC.

The chain is built from TRBV6-1 and TRBJ2-4; D is perhaps TRBD1 (7 bases). The J call is in doubt because the DNA end fits TRBJ2-7 better. The CDR3 length is 12 residues. CDR1 is MNHNS, CDR2 SASEGT, per germline. The CDR3 is CASSSGGGEQYF. DNA of the CDR3: TGTGCCAGCAGCTCAGGGGGAGGCGAGCAGTACTTC.

The CDR3 loop is CASSPGGAGKRYEQYF. The CDR3 nucleotides are TGTGCCAGCAGCCCGGGGGGGGCTGGGAAGCGATACGAGCAGTACTTC. The V gene is TRBV7-2, the J gene TRBJ2-4; 8 bases fit TRBD2. The J call may be incorrect, as the DNA end agrees better with TRBJ2-7. The CDR3 sequence is 16 residues long. Germline V gene data show CDR1 as SGHTA and CDR2 as FQGNSA.

In its sample, this clonotype is medium-sized (0.01 to 0.1%). The chain is built from TRBV6-1 and TRBJ2-7; 9 bases are a match to TRBD2. The V gene's germline CDR1 is MNHNS and CDR2 SASEGT. Trimming took 2 bases from V and 0 from J; bases not matched to a gene: 2. The CDR3 totals 15 residues. For the CDR3, the DNA is TGTGCCAGCAGTGAATTTAGCGGGAGCTCCTACGAGCAGTACTTC. Translated: CASSEFSGSSYEQYF.

This chain uses TRBV6-6 with TRBJ2-4, with a possible D match to TRBD1 (5 bases). V shed 5 bases and J shed 0 bases, with 17 bases lying between them. CDR1 MNHNY and CDR2 SVGAGI come from the germline V gene (reference sequence). The CDR3 covers 17 residues. The CDR3 reads CASSDETGALAKNIQYF. The CDR3 DNA sequence: TGTGCCAGCAGTGATGAAACAGGAGCCCTAGCCAAAAACATTCAGTACTTC.

This clonotype turned up a few times. The rearrangement links TRBV11-2 to TRBJ1-4, with 8 bases aligning to TRBD1. This CDR3 has 14 residues. Germline V gene sequence: CDR1 SGHAT, CDR2 FQNNGV. Trimming removed 1 base from V and 7 bases from J; junction bases left unmatched: 2. CDR3 coding DNA: TGTGCCAGCAGCTTAGGGACAGGGAGTGAAAAACTGTTTTTT. The encoded protein is CASSLGTGSEKLFF.

The sample holds a few counts of this clonotype. This chain uses TRBV7-4 with TRBJ2-3, with D possibly TRBD1 on 5 matching bases. Trimming took off 5 bases at V and 7 bases at J, with 22 bases between the two ends. CDR3 size: 16 residues. Germline-derived CDR1 and CDR2 are SGHVT and SQSDAQ. CDR3 sequence reads: CASSSTRAPRANTQYF. Here the CDR3 DNA reads TGTGCCAGCAGCAGTACCAGGGCTCCCCGGGCAAATACGCAGTATTTT.

The sample holds a few counts of this clonotype. V gene TRBV6-1 combines with J gene TRBJ2-3, with D unresolved. This CDR3 region has 15 residues. Germline V gene lookup returns CDR1 MNHNS and CDR2 SASEGT. The ends were cut back, 2 bases at V and 2 bases at J, with 11 bases in the middle. The CDR3 reads CASSESMGSTDTQYF. Written as DNA, the CDR3 is TGTGCCAGCAGTGAATCAATGGGATCCACAGATACGCAGTATTTT.

CDR3 in DNA: TGTGCCAGCAGCTCGTATGTCGAGAATGAGCAGTTCTTC. Its translation is CASSSYVENEQFF. V and J are TRBV7-2 and TRBJ2-1; D not certain. The CDR3 extends over 13 amino acids. Germline V gene lookup returns CDR1 SGHTA and CDR2 FQGNSA. V lost 4 bases, J lost 7 bases, and 11 bases lay in between.

This clonotype appeared a few times. The J gene is TRBJ1-6, the V gene TRBV12-3 or TRBV12-4; 9 nucleotides line up with TRBD1. CDR3 length: 14 amino acids. The trim removed 6 bases at V and 7 bases at J, leaving 4 bases unmatched. The CDR3 nucleotides are TGTGCCAGCAGAGCGGGACAGGGCAATTCACCCCTCCACTTT. Amino acids: CASRAGQGNSPLHF.

This clonotype is medium-sized (0.01 to 0.1%) by share. DNA for the CDR3: TGTGCCAGCAGCCGGACTAGCGGCGCCTACAATGAGCAGTACTTC. Its translation is CASSRTSGAYNEQYF. V and J are TRBV7-2 and TRBJ2-1, with 10 bases that match TRBD2. The DNA end lines up better with TRBJ2-7; the J call may be wrong. The CDR3 sequence is 15 residues long. Germline V lookup: CDR1 SGHTA, CDR2 FQGNSA.

The rearrangement links TRBV11-3 to TRBJ2-1, with unresolved D. This CDR3 contains 12 residues. Germline V lookup: CDR1 SGHNT, CDR2 YENEEA. The ends were cut back, 7 bases at V and 7 bases at J, with 11 bases in the middle. CDR3 sequence (DNA): TGTGCCAGCATGCTTGGATTTAATGAGCAGTTCTTC. Protein product: CASMLGFNEQFF.

The chain carries TRBV27 and TRBJ2-2, with D possibly matching TRBD1 (5 bases). Germline assignment: CDR1 MNHEY and CDR2 SMNVEV (reference sequence). The V and J ends lost 1 base and 1 base respectively, with 7 bases between them. There are 15 residues in the CDR3. The CDR3 reads CASSLLTENTGELFF. The CDR3 DNA is TGTGCCAGCAGTTTATTGACAGAGAACACCGGGGAGCTGTTTTTT.

The rearrangement links TRBV12-3 or TRBV12-4 to TRBJ2-5; TRBD1 aligns across 9 bases. The last part of the DNA fits TRBJ2-1 better; the J call may be wrong. The CDR3 spans 15 residues. Here the CDR3 DNA reads TGTGCCAGCAGTTTAGGGGACAGGGACCGAGAGACCCAGTTCTTC. Translating gives CASSLGDRDRETQFF.